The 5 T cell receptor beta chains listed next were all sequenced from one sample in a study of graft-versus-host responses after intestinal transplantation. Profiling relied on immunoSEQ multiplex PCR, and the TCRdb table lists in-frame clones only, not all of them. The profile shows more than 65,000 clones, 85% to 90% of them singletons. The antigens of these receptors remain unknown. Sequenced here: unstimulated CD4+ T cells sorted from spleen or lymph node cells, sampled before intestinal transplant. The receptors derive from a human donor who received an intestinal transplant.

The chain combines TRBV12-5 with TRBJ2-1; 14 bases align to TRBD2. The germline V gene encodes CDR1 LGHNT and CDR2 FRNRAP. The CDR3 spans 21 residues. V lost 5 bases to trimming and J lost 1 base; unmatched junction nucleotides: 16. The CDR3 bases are TGTGCTAGTGGTAAGATGCAAAAGACTAGCGGGAGGGATCAGTCCTACAATGAGCAGTTCTTC. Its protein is CASGKMQKTSGRDQSYNEQFF.

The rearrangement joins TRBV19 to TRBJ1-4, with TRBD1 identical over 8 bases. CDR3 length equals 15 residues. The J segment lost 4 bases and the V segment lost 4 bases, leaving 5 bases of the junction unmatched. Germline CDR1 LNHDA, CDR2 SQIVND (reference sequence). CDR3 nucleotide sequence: TGTGCCAGTAGTAGGGTGGGACAGGTTAATGAAAAACTGTTTTTT. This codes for CASSRVGQVNEKLFF.

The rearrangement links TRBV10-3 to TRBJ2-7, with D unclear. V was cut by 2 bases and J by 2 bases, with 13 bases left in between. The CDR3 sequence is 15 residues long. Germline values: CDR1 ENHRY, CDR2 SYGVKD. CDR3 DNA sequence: TGTGCCATCAGTGAGAGCCGAAATACCCCCTACGAGCAGTACTTC. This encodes CAISESRNTPYEQYF.

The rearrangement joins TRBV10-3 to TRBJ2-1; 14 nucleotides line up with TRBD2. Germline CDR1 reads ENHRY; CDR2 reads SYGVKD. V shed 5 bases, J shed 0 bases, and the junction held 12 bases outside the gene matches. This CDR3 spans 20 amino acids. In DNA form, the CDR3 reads TGTGCCATCAGTTCCCGACCCGGGACTAGCGGGGGCCACTCCTACAATGAGCAGTTCTTC. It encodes CAISSRPGTSGGHSYNEQFF.

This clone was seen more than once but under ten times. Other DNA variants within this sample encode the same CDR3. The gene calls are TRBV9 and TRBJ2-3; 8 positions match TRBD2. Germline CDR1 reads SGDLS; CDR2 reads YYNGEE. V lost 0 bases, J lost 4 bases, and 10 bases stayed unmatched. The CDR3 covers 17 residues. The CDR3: CASSVDPPGLVADTQYF. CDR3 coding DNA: TGTGCCAGCAGCGTAGACCCTCCGGGACTAGTGGCAGATACGCAGTATTTT.